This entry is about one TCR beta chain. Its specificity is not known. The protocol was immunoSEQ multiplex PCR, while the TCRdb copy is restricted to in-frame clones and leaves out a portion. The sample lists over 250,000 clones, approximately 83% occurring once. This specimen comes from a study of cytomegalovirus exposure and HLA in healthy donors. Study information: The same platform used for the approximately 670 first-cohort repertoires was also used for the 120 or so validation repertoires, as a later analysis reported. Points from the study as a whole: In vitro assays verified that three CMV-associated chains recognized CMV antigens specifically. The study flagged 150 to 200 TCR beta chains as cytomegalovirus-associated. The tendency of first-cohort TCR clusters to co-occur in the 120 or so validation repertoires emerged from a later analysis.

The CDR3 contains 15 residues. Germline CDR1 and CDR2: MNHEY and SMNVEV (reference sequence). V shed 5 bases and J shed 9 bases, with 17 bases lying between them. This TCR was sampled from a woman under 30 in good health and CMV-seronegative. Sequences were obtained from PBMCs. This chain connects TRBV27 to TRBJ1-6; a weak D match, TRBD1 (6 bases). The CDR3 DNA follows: TGTGCCAGCAGTCCCCAGGGGCTTCCGGGTTCACCCCTCCACTTT. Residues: CASSPQGLPGSPLHF.